This T cell receptor beta chain was found in a study of OX40 agonist ivuxolimab in advanced cancers. TCRdb keeps only in-frame clones here, not all; method: immunoSEQ multiplex PCR. Of 35,000 to 45,000 clones listed, over 75% are singletons. In germline, CDR1 is MNHEY, CDR2 SVGAGI. There are 15 residues in the CDR3. The germline V and J ends were trimmed by 5 bases and 4 bases, with 14 bases remaining between them. This chain joins TRBV6-5 and TRBJ1-4; D unresolved. The receptor's source is an adult with an advanced solid tumor such as melanoma, head and neck, liver or kidney cancer. Here the sequenced sample was CD4+ or CD8+ T cells sorted from blood, taken in a trial of the OX40 agonist ivuxolimab. CDR3 residues: CASSRLAALNEKLFF. The CDR3 DNA reads TGTGCCAGCAGTCGGCTGGCAGCACTTAATGAAAAACTGTTTTTT.